This TCR beta chain appears in the sequencing data of a study of blood T cell repertoires in COVID-19. V gave up 7 bases and J gave up 1 base; unmatched junction bases: 2. CDR3 length equals 14 residues. Looked up from germline, CDR1 is SNHLY and CDR2 is FYNNEI. Sequenced by immunoSEQ multiplex PCR; TCRdb stores in-frame clones only, minus some. The sample carries about 94,000 clones, about nine tenths recorded once. This TCR derives from an elderly woman with acute or convalescent COVID-19. The chain recombines TRBV2 with TRBJ2-2; TRBD1 agrees at 8 bases. Sequenced sample: peripheral blood. CDR3 nucleotide sequence: TGTGCCAGCACCGGGACAGGGAACACCGGGGAGCTGTTTTTT. This sequence encodes CASTGTGNTGELFF. The whole variable domain, filled in from reference TRBV2 and TRBJ2-2, reads EPEVTQTPSHQVTQMGQEVILRCVPISNHLYFYWYRQILGQKVEFLVSFYNNEISEKSEIFDDQFSVERPDGSNFTLKIRSTKLEDSAMYFCASTGTGNTGELFFGEGSRLTVL.